This TCR beta chain appears in the sequencing data of a study of cytomegalovirus exposure and HLA in healthy donors. The PCR made use of 60 Vbeta and 13 Jbeta primers. Profiling relied on immunoSEQ multiplex PCR, and the TCRdb table lists in-frame clones only, not all of them. The sample has about 180,000 clones; 76% are singletons. The CDR3 has 15 amino acids. Germline loops: CDR1 GTSNPN, CDR2 SVGIG (reference sequence). J was trimmed by 4 bases and V by 2 bases; bases with no gene match: 8. The V and J genes are TRBV30 and TRBJ1-2, with 9 bases that match TRBD1. The sample consisted of PBMCs. The sequence came from a young man in good health and CMV-seronegative. The CDR3 loop is CAWSQGTGYTYGYTF. Written as DNA, the CDR3 is TGTGCCTGGAGTCAAGGGACAGGGTATACCTATGGCTACACCTTC.